Listed below are T cell receptor beta chains from one sample, sequenced in a study of type 1 regulatory T cells. Their antigens are not known. TCRdb passed the reads through MiXCR, listing each CDR3 protein once. Among some 60,000 distinct CDR3 sequences, roughly two thirds were seen once, and the ten largest hold 1.8%. The sample consisted of cultured non-Tr1 T cells, either the whole culture or a sorted T cell fraction (not recorded which). Every receptor here comes from a human donor in good health. CDR3s include the opening cysteine and the closing phenylalanine or tryptophan. Fields, in order: D gene, J gene, V gene, CDR3 length, clone size, CDR3 protein, CDR3 DNA. A D gene is named only where the DNA matches it firmly. Part of the rows lack a size; the others show once, few, many or a class for expanded clones.

d_call: TRBD1
j_call: TRBJ2-7
v_call: TRBV20-1
cdr3_length: 14
clone_size: few
cdr3_aa: CSAPKGGQGGEQYF
cdr3_nt: TGCAGTGCTCCAAAGGGGGGACAGGGGGGCGAGCAGTACTTC

d_call: NA
j_call: TRBJ1-2
v_call: TRBV7-9
cdr3_length: 16
clone_size: NA
cdr3_aa: CASSPTSTGILYGYTF
cdr3_nt: TGTGCCAGCAGTCCGACTTCCACCGGGATTCTCTATGGCTACACCTTC

d_call: TRBD1
j_call: TRBJ2-1
v_call: TRBV4-2
cdr3_length: 16
clone_size: once
cdr3_aa: CASSQPPRQGTDEQFF
cdr3_nt: TGTGCCAGCAGCCAACCCCCCCGACAGGGGACCGATGAGCAGTTCTTC

d_call: NA
j_call: TRBJ2-2
v_call: TRBV7-8
cdr3_length: 14
clone_size: NA
cdr3_aa: CASSLAQNTGELFF
cdr3_nt: TGTGCCAGCAGCTTGGCACAGAACACCGGGGAGCTGTTTTTT

d_call: TRBD2
j_call: TRBJ2-7
v_call: TRBV20-1
cdr3_length: 17
clone_size: NA
cdr3_aa: CSARGIAGGLGYYEQYF
cdr3_nt: TGCAGTGCTAGAGGAATAGCGGGAGGGCTGGGGTACTACGAGCAGTACTTC

d_call: TRBD2
j_call: TRBJ2-5
v_call: TRBV24-1
cdr3_length: 15
clone_size: NA
cdr3_aa: CATSDPGLAPETQYF
cdr3_nt: TGTGCCACCAGTGACCCCGGACTAGCACCAGAGACCCAGTACTTC

d_call: NA
j_call: TRBJ2-3
v_call: TRBV18
cdr3_length: 14
clone_size: NA
cdr3_aa: CVSSFGQGTDTQYF
cdr3_nt: TGTGTCAGCTCGTTCGGGCAGGGCACAGATACGCAGTATTTT

d_call: TRBD1
j_call: TRBJ1-4
v_call: TRBV6-5
cdr3_length: 18
clone_size: NA
cdr3_aa: CASSYSSAGGWSNEKLFF
cdr3_nt: TGTGCCAGCAGTTACTCTAGCGCAGGGGGCTGGAGTAATGAAAAACTGTTTTTT

d_call: TRBD2
j_call: TRBJ2-1
v_call: TRBV2
cdr3_length: 17
clone_size: few
cdr3_aa: CASSGLGLAGAYNEQFF
cdr3_nt: TGTGCCAGCAGTGGTCTTGGACTAGCGGGGGCTTACAATGAGCAGTTCTTC

d_call: TRBD2
j_call: TRBJ2-5
v_call: TRBV7-2
cdr3_length: 15
clone_size: NA
cdr3_aa: CASSLVPGGTETQYF
cdr3_nt: TGTGCCAGCAGCTTAGTTCCGGGAGGGACGGAGACCCAGTACTTC